This entry lists 18 T cell receptor beta chains sequenced from one sample in a study of blood T cell repertoires in COVID-19. Only in-frame clones appear in the TCRdb table, and some are missing; sequencing was by immunoSEQ multiplex PCR. The sample records over 110,000 clones, approximately 87% being singletons. Sequencing was carried out using PBMCs or T cells enriched from blood (not recorded which). The receptors stem from a man in his sixties who had recovered from COVID-19.

The CDR3 sequence is CASSQGPAEQYF. Written as DNA, the CDR3 is TGTGCCAGCAGCCAAGGGCCCGCCGAGCAGTACTTC. The V call is TRBV4-2, the J call TRBJ2-7; D not resolved. V was shortened by 1 base and J by 6 bases, with 7 bases between the two germline ends. Per the germline V gene, CDR1 is LGHNA and CDR2 is YNFKEQ. There are 12 residues in the CDR3.

The rearrangement joins TRBV5-4 to TRBJ2-3; 15 nucleotides match TRBD2. Germline CDR1 SGHNT, CDR2 YYREEE (reference sequence). The CDR3 runs 15 residues. V gave up 4 bases and J gave up 3 bases; unmatched junction bases: 0. CDR3 amino acids: CASSGLAGGTDTQYF. The CDR3 DNA follows: TGTGCCAGCAGCGGACTAGCGGGGGGGACAGATACGCAGTATTTT.

The rearrangement links TRBV6-5 to TRBJ1-2, with TRBD1 identical over 7 bases. The CDR3 contains 15 residues. Per the germline V gene, CDR1 is MNHEY and CDR2 is SVGAGI. V lost 6 bases to trimming and J lost 5 bases; unmatched junction nucleotides: 12. The CDR3 protein is CASRYGSGTAYGYTF. DNA of the CDR3: TGTGCCAGCAGATATGGATCCGGGACAGCATATGGCTACACCTTC.

The chain employs TRBV5-1 and TRBJ2-5; D gene ambiguous. CDR3 length equals 14 residues. V gave up 0 bases and J gave up 2 bases, with 8 bases separating them. Germline V gene lookup returns CDR1 SGHRS and CDR2 YFSETQ. The CDR3 DNA reads as TGCGCCAGCAGCTTGGTGCCCGGTCAAGAGACCCAGTACTTC. This codes for CASSLVPGQETQYF.

This rearrangement joins TRBV7-8 to TRBJ2-2, with 8 bases matching TRBD1. Germline assignment: CDR1 SGHVS and CDR2 FQNEAQ. With 5 bases clipped from V and 2 bases from J, the junction kept 4 bases outside the gene matches. The CDR3 is made up of 15 amino acids. CDR3 residues: CASSPGQGNTGELFF. As DNA, the CDR3 is TGTGCCAGCAGCCCTGGACAGGGCAACACCGGGGAGCTGTTTTTT.

A single count supports this clone. V gene TRBV7-9 combines with J gene TRBJ1-2, with unresolved D. Germline CDR1 and CDR2: SEHNR and FQNEAQ (reference sequence). There are 14 residues in the CDR3. Trimming cost V 8 bases and J 7 bases, with 20 bases left between them. For the CDR3, the DNA is TGTGCCAGCGAAAACAACGGGTTTAATAGTGGCTACACCTTC. Encoded protein: CASENNGFNSGYTF.

V is TRBV19 and J is TRBJ1-1; perhaps TRBD1 as D (5 bases). This CDR3 contains 13 residues. CDR1 is LNHDA and CDR2 is SQIVND in the germline V gene (reference sequence). Trimming left V 3 bases short and J 3 bases short, with 8 bases between. The chain's CDR3 is CASSMGRYTEAFF. The CDR3, as DNA: TGTGCCAGTAGTATGGGGCGGTACACTGAAGCTTTCTTT.

This clone was counted once. The chain has TRBV6-1 and TRBJ2-5; D perhaps matches TRBD2 (5 bases). The CDR3 spans 13 residues. Germline V gene lookup returns CDR1 MNHNS and CDR2 SASEGT. Deletions cut 3 bases from V and 2 bases from J, with 7 bases between. The CDR3 sequence: CASSESGQETQYF. DNA for the CDR3: TGTGCCAGCAGTGAGTCGGGGCAAGAGACCCAGTACTTC.

V gene TRBV18 combines with J gene TRBJ2-7, with 11 bases that match TRBD2. The CDR3 is 14 residues long. Looked up from germline, CDR1 is KGHSH and CDR2 is LQKENI. V lost 8 bases to trimming and J lost 4 bases; unmatched junction nucleotides: 7. This CDR3 reads CASTTSGSWYEQYF. CDR3 DNA sequence: TGTGCCAGCACTACTAGCGGGAGTTGGTACGAGCAGTACTTC.

This clone came up once. The same CDR3 is also encoded by other DNA sequences in this sample. The chain carries TRBV11-2 and TRBJ1-5; 9 nucleotides line up with TRBD1. Germline lookup yields CDR1 SGHAT and CDR2 FQNNGV. J was trimmed by 0 bases and V by 6 bases; bases with no gene match: 3. The CDR3 length is 15 residues. This CDR3 is CASSLTGGSNQPQHF. CDR3 coding DNA: TGTGCCAGCAGTCTGACAGGGGGTAGCAATCAGCCCCAGCATTTT.

This chain uses TRBV10-3 with TRBJ2-7; 11 positions match TRBD2. The V segment lost 11 bases and the J segment 2 bases; nucleotides outside the gene matches: 14. The germline V gene encodes CDR1 ENHRY and CDR2 SYGVKD. This CDR3 region has 16 residues. The CDR3: CASKPLPTSGTYEQYF. The CDR3 DNA sequence: TGTGCCTCCAAACCCCTACCGACTAGCGGGACCTACGAGCAGTACTTC.

The chain uses TRBV3-1 (or the pseudogene TRBV3-2) and TRBJ2-1; D gene unclear. This CDR3 is built from 13 residues. Trimming pared 3 bases from V and 7 bases from J, leaving 10 bases between. Germline V lookup: CDR1 LGHDT, CDR2 YNNKEL (reference sequence). CDR3 sequence: CASSQTRANEQFF. CDR3 nucleotides: TGTGCCAGCAGCCAGACCAGAGCGAATGAGCAGTTCTTC.

The J gene is TRBJ1-2, the V gene TRBV2; no clear D. This CDR3 spans 13 amino acids. Trimming left V 2 bases short and J 4 bases short, with 8 bases between. Germline V gives CDR1 SNHLY, CDR2 FYNNEI. Here the CDR3 DNA reads TGTGCCAGCAGTGAAATGGCAGGCTATGGCTACACCTTC. Protein: CASSEMAGYGYTF.

This sequence joins TRBV5-1 and TRBJ2-3; TRBD2 aligns across 8 bases. Germline values: CDR1 SGHRS, CDR2 YFSETQ. The CDR3 has 17 amino acids. The V gene end was trimmed by 1 base and the J gene end by 2 bases; junction bases not matched to a gene: 9. The DNA of the CDR3 is TGCGCCAGCAGCTTGCCTTGGCGGGGGGACCTCACAGATACGCAGTATTTT. Translated: CASSLPWRGDLTDTQYF.

This chain joins TRBV19 and TRBJ2-2, with D unresolved. Germline loops: CDR1 LNHDA, CDR2 SQIVND (reference sequence). V was shortened by 7 bases and J by 4 bases, with 13 bases between the two germline ends. The CDR3 has 14 residues. The CDR3 spells CASTQRSLTGELFF. The CDR3 region has the DNA TGTGCCAGTACCCAGAGGAGCCTCACCGGGGAGCTGTTTTTT.

V usage is TRBV6-5 and J usage is TRBJ2-7; possibly TRBD2 for D (6 bases). Trimming took off 6 bases at V and 0 bases at J, with 12 bases between the two ends. The CDR3 consists of 14 residues. Germline-derived CDR1 and CDR2 are MNHEY and SVGAGI. CDR3 nucleotides: TGTGCCAGCAGGACTGGGGGGTACTCCTACGAGCAGTACTTC. Amino acid sequence: CASRTGGYSYEQYF.

This chain uses TRBV9 with TRBJ2-7; 11 nucleotides agree with TRBD2. CDR3 size: 14 residues. Losses at the gene ends were 4 bases for V and 7 bases for J; bases not matched to a gene: 7. The germline V gene has CDR1 SGDLS and CDR2 YYNGEE. The CDR3 reads CASSPLAGGGEQYF. The CDR3 DNA follows: TGTGCCAGCAGCCCGTTAGCGGGAGGGGGAGAGCAGTACTTC.

The gene calls are TRBV7-2 and TRBJ2-2; TRBD2 agrees at 15 bases. V was clipped by 1 base and J by 7 bases; unmatched bases: 4. Germline V gene data show CDR1 as SGHTA and CDR2 as FQGNSA. The CDR3 sequence is 17 residues long. CDR3 nucleotide sequence: TGTGCCAGCAGCTTAGACCGGACTAGCGGGAGGGTCGGGGAGCTGTTTTTT. The encoded protein is CASSLDRTSGRVGELFF.